These T cell receptor beta chains were read from a single sample in a study of blood T cell repertoires in COVID-19. Profiling relied on immunoSEQ multiplex PCR, and the TCRdb table lists in-frame clones only, not all of them. In the table there are 200,000 to 300,000 clones, 86% of which are singletons. The sequencing sample was made of PBMCs or T cells enriched from blood (not recorded which). Receptors were obtained from a woman aged 45-65 years who had recovered from COVID-19. CDR3s include the opening cysteine and the closing phenylalanine or tryptophan. The order of the fields is J gene, V gene, D gene, clone size, CDR3 protein, CDR3 DNA. D genes are given only for firm matches. Some rows mark clone size as missing; the rest say once, few, many or name a class of expanded clone.

J: TRBJ1-2
V: TRBV5-1
D: TRBD1
size: -
CDR3: CASSPGDRTGSYGYTF
DNA: TGCGCCAGCAGCCCGGGCGACAGGACAGGGAGCTATGGCTACACCTTC

J: TRBJ2-3
V: TRBV19
D: TRBD1
size: once
CDR3: CASSRDRADTQYF
DNA: TGTGCCAGTAGCAGGGACAGGGCCGATACGCAGTATTTT

J: TRBJ1-4
V: TRBV7-6
D: TRBD1
size: -
CDR3: CASSESRQGNEKLFF
DNA: TGTGCCAGCAGCGAATCGAGACAGGGGAATGAAAAACTGTTTTTT

J: TRBJ2-3
V: TRBV4-1
D: TRBD2
size: -
CDR3: CASSQDRFGGGGTQYF
DNA: TGCGCCAGCAGCCAAGATAGGTTTGGGGGGGGTGGTACGCAGTATTTT

J: TRBJ2-2
V: TRBV19
D: TRBD1
size: -
CDR3: CASIPTGGRAGELFF
DNA: TGTGCCAGTATCCCGACAGGGGGGAGGGCCGGGGAGCTGTTTTTT

J: TRBJ2-5
V: TRBV10-3
D: TRBD1
size: -
CDR3: CAISENDRGRWETQYF
DNA: TGTGCCATCAGTGAGAATGACAGGGGGAGGTGGGAGACCCAGTACTTC

J: TRBJ1-5
V: TRBV12-3/TRBV12-4
D: TRBD1
size: -
CDR3: CASSRDRGQPQHF
DNA: TGTGCCAGCAGTAGAGACAGGGGTCAGCCCCAGCATTTT

J: TRBJ1-2
V: TRBV28
D: -
size: few
CDR3: CASSDSYGYTF
DNA: TGTGCCAGCAGCGACAGCTATGGCTACACCTTC

J: TRBJ2-3
V: TRBV7-9
D: -
size: -
CDR3: CASSPQIRVGTDTQYF
DNA: TGTGCCAGCAGCCCCCAAATCAGGGTAGGAACAGATACGCAGTATTTT

J: TRBJ1-5
V: TRBV9
D: -
size: -
CDR3: CASSPGHSNQPQHF
DNA: TGTGCCAGCAGCCCCGGACATAGCAATCAGCCCCAGCATTTT

J: TRBJ2-4
V: TRBV7-2
D: TRBD1
size: once
CDR3: CASSLTGTGAIRDIQYF
DNA: TGTGCCAGCAGCCTTACCGGGACAGGGGCTATTCGAGACATTCAGTACTTC

J: TRBJ1-3
V: TRBV28
D: -
size: -
CDR3: CASLDNSGNTIYF
DNA: TGTGCCAGCCTGGACAACTCTGGAAACACCATATATTTT

J: TRBJ1-2
V: TRBV14
D: -
size: once
CDR3: CASSTANYGYTF
DNA: TGTGCCAGCAGCACAGCCAACTATGGCTACACCTTC

J: TRBJ1-2
V: TRBV7-9
D: -
size: -
CDR3: CASSLGHSYGYTF
DNA: TGTGCCAGCAGCTTAGGACACTCGTATGGCTACACCTTC

J: TRBJ2-7
V: TRBV7-9
D: -
size: -
CDR3: CASGLSSYEQYF
DNA: TGTGCCAGCGGTTTGAGCTCCTACGAGCAGTACTTC

J: TRBJ1-3
V: TRBV27
D: -
size: -
CDR3: CASREPRGNTIYF
DNA: TGTGCCAGCAGGGAGCCGCGCGGAAACACCATATATTTT

J: TRBJ1-1
V: TRBV6-5
D: -
size: -
CDR3: CASSWTATNTEAFF
DNA: TGTGCCAGCAGCTGGACAGCTACGAACACTGAAGCTTTCTTT

J: TRBJ2-7
V: TRBV9
D: TRBD2
size: -
CDR3: CASSVGLREENEQYF
DNA: TGTGCCAGCAGCGTAGGTCTGCGGGAGGAGAACGAGCAGTACTTC

J: TRBJ2-3
V: TRBV3-1/TRBV3-2
D: -
size: -
CDR3: CASSQVYRAASRDTQYF
DNA: TGTGCCAGCAGCCAAGTTTACAGGGCTGCAAGTAGAGATACGCAGTATTTT

J: TRBJ2-4
V: TRBV5-1
D: TRBD2
size: -
CDR3: CASSLSSGEGIQYF
DNA: TGCGCCAGCAGCTTGTCTAGCGGGGAAGGCATTCAGTACTTC

J: TRBJ1-1
V: TRBV28
D: TRBD1
size: -
CDR3: CASRRQGARNTEAFF
DNA: TGTGCCAGCAGACGACAGGGGGCCCGGAACACTGAAGCTTTCTTT

J: TRBJ1-6
V: TRBV4-1
D: -
size: -
CDR3: CASSQDLGEVLGSPLHF
DNA: TGCGCCAGCAGCCAAGATTTGGGGGAGGTTTTGGGTTCACCCCTCCACTTT

J: TRBJ2-1
V: TRBV7-3
D: -
size: -
CDR3: CASSYSGSYNEQFF
DNA: TGTGCCAGCAGCTATAGCGGCTCCTACAATGAGCAGTTCTTC

J: TRBJ1-2
V: TRBV2
D: TRBD1
size: -
CDR3: CASSQGGDGYTF
DNA: TGTGCCAGCAGTCAGGGGGGAGATGGCTACACCTTC

J: TRBJ1-5
V: TRBV30
D: -
size: -
CDR3: CAWSVSLNQPQHF
DNA: TGTGCCTGGAGTGTATCGCTAAATCAGCCCCAGCATTTT

J: TRBJ1-4
V: TRBV10-3
D: TRBD1
size: -
CDR3: CAISGQGFATNEKLFF
DNA: TGTGCCATCAGTGGACAGGGATTTGCAACTAATGAAAAACTGTTTTTT

J: TRBJ2-1
V: TRBV28
D: TRBD2
size: -
CDR3: CATGGLAGMISYNEQFF
DNA: TGTGCCACCGGGGGACTAGCGGGGATGATATCCTACAATGAGCAGTTCTTC

J: TRBJ2-7
V: TRBV6-2/TRBV6-3
D: TRBD2
size: -
CDR3: CASSYGRGLQYF
DNA: TGTGCCAGCAGTTACGGGCGGGGACTACAGTACTTC

J: TRBJ1-5
V: TRBV11-2
D: TRBD1
size: -
CDR3: CASSIGGRNQPQHF
DNA: TGTGCCAGCAGCATAGGGGGCCGCAATCAGCCCCAGCATTTT

J: TRBJ2-3
V: TRBV4-2
D: TRBD2
size: -
CDR3: CASSQGVPSGDSTDTQYF
DNA: TGTGCCAGCAGCCAAGGGGTACCTAGCGGGGATAGCACAGATACGCAGTATTTT

J: TRBJ2-3
V: TRBV21-1
D: -
size: -
CDR3: CASSKAIGDTQYF
DNA: TGTGCCAGCAGCAAAGCGATCGGAGATACGCAGTATTTT

J: TRBJ2-7
V: TRBV27
D: -
size: -
CDR3: CASSYNENEWPGSAYEQYF
DNA: TGTGCCAGCAGCTATAACGAAAACGAATGGCCCGGGAGTGCTTACGAGCAGTACTTC

J: TRBJ2-7
V: TRBV27
D: -
size: -
CDR3: CASSLGGPSSYEQYF
DNA: TGTGCCAGCAGTTTGGGGGGACCGAGCTCCTACGAGCAGTACTTC

J: TRBJ2-2
V: TRBV18
D: -
size: -
CDR3: CASSPDSTGELFF
DNA: TGTGCCAGCTCACCCGACTCCACCGGGGAGCTGTTTTTT

J: TRBJ1-2
V: TRBV6-4
D: TRBD1
size: -
CDR3: CASSDSTGIYGYTF
DNA: TGTGCCAGCAGTGACTCGACAGGGATCTATGGCTACACCTTC

J: TRBJ1-1
V: TRBV20-1
D: -
size: once
CDR3: CSAIYDTEAFF
DNA: TGCAGTGCTATATATGACACTGAAGCTTTCTTT

J: TRBJ1-2
V: TRBV19
D: -
size: -
CDR3: CASSGRAGYGYTF
DNA: TGTGCCAGTAGTGGACGGGCGGGCTATGGCTACACCTTC

J: TRBJ2-3
V: TRBV5-1
D: TRBD2
size: -
CDR3: CASSLAGLAGAGTDTQYF
DNA: TGCGCCAGCAGCTTGGCCGGTCTAGCGGGAGCCGGCACAGATACGCAGTATTTT

J: TRBJ1-2
V: TRBV6-5
D: -
size: -
CDR3: CASRLTGYYGYTF
DNA: TGTGCCAGCAGGTTGACAGGTTATTATGGCTACACCTTC

J: TRBJ2-7
V: TRBV10-3
D: -
size: -
CDR3: CAISPGAGSYEQYF
DNA: TGTGCCATCAGTCCAGGTGCGGGATCCTACGAGCAGTACTTC

J: TRBJ2-5
V: TRBV28
D: -
size: -
CDR3: CASSSHSYQETQYF
DNA: TGTGCCAGCAGTTCACACAGTTACCAAGAGACCCAGTACTTC